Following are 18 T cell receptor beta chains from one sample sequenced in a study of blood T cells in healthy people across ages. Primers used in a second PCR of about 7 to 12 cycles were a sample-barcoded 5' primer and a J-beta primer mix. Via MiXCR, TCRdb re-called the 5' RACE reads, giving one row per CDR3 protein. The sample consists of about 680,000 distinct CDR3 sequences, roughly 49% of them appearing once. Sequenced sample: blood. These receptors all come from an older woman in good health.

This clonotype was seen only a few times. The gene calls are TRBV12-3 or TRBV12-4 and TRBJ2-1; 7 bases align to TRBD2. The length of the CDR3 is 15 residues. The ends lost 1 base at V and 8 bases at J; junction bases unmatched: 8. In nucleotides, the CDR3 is TGTGCCAGCAGTTTAGGTCGGGAGGTTTCGGATGAGCAGTTCTTC. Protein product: CASSLGREVSDEQFF.

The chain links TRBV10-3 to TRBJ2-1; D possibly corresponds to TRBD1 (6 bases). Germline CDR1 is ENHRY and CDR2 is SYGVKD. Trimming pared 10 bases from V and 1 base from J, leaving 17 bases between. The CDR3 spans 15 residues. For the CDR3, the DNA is TGTGCCACGTTAAGGACAGCCTCTTCCTACAATGAGCAGTTCTTC. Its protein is CATLRTASSYNEQFF.

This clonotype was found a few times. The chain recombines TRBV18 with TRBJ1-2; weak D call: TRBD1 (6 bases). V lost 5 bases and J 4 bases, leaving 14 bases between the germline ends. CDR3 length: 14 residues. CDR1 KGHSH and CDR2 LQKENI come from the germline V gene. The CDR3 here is CASSAQGQGYGYTF. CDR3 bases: TGTGCCAGCTCAGCCCAGGGGCAAGGCTATGGCTACACCTTC.

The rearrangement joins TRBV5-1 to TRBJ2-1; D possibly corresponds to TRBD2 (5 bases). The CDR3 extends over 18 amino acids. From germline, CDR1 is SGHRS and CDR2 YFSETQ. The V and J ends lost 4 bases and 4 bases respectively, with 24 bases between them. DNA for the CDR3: TGCGCCAGCAGCATCGTCGTGTTGGGAGCAGTTGGTTACAATGAGCAGTTCTTC. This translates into CASSIVVLGAVGYNEQFF. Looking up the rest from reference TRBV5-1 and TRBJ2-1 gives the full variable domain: KAGVTQTPRYLIKTRGQQVTLSCSPISGHRSVSWYQQTPGQGLQFLFEYFSETQRNKGNFPGRFSGRQFSNSRSEMNVSTLELGDSALYLCASSIVVLGAVGYNEQFFGPGTRLTVL.

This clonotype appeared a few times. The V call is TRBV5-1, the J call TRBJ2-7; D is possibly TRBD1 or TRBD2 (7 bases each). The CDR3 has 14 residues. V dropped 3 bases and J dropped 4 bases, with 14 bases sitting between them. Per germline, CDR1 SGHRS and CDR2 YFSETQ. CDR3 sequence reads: CASSYSGTAYEQYF. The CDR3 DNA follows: TGCGCCAGCAGCTACAGCGGGACAGCTTACGAGCAGTACTTC.

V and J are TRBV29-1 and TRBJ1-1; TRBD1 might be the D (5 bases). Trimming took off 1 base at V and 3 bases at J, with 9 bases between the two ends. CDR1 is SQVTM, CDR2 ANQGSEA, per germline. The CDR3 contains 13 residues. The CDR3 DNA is TGCAGCGTTGAAGGCACAGGTCACACTGAAGCTTTCTTT. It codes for CSVEGTGHTEAFF. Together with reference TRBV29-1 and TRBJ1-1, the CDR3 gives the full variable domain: SAVISQKPSRDICQRGTSLTIQCQVDSQVTMMFWYRQQPGQSLTLIATANQGSEATYESGFVIDKFPISRPNLTFSTLTVSNMSPEDSSIYLCSVEGTGHTEAFFGQGTRLTVV.

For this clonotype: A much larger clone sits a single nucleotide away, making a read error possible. The CDR3 loop reads CSALGFSGGPDAQYF. The CDR3 DNA reads TGCAGTGCACTAGGTTTTAGCGGGGGACCAGATGCGCAGTATTTT. V gene TRBV20-1 combines with J gene TRBJ2-3; 9 bases fit TRBD2. Germline V lookup: CDR1 DFQATT, CDR2 SNEGSKA (reference sequence). This CDR3 contains 15 residues.

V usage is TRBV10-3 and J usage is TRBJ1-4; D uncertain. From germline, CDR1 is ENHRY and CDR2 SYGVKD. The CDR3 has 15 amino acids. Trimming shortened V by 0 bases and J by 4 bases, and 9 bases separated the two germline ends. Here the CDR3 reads CAISESRQVNEKLFF. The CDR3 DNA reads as TGTGCCATCAGTGAGTCGAGGCAGGTTAATGAAAAACTGTTTTTT.

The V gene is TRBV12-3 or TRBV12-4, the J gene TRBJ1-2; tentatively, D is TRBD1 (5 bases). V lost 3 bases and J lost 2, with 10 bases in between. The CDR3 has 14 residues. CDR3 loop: CASSFGGGNYGYTF. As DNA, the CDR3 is TGTGCCAGCAGTTTTGGGGGAGGGAACTATGGCTACACCTTC.

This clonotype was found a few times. The CDR3 protein is CASRKTSGYNEQFF. In DNA, the CDR3 is TGTGCCAGCAGGAAGACTAGCGGGTATAATGAGCAGTTCTTC. The rearrangement uses TRBV28 and TRBJ2-1, with 10 bases fitting TRBD2. CDR1 is MDHEN and CDR2 is SYDVKM in the germline V gene. The length of the CDR3 is 14 residues. V shed 6 bases, J shed 7 bases, and the junction held 6 bases outside the gene matches. Looking up the rest from reference TRBV28 and TRBJ2-1 gives the full variable domain: DVKVTQSSRYLVKRTGEKVFLECVQDMDHENMFWYRQDPGLGLRLIYFSYDVKMKEKGDIPEGYSVSREKKERFSLILESASTNQTSMYLCASRKTSGYNEQFFGPGTRLTVL.

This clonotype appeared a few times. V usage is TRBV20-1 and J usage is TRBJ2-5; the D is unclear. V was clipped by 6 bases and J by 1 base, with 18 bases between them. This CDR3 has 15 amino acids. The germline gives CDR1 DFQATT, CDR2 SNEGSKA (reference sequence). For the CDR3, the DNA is TGCAGTGCCCTCATAGTCCCGGGCTCCCAAGAGACCCAGTACTTC. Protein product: CSALIVPGSQETQYF.

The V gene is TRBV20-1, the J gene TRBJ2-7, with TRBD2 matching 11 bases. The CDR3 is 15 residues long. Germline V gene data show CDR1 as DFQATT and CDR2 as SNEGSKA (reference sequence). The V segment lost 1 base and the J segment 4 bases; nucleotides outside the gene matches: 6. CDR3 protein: CSARAPTSGTYEQYF. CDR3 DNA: TGCAGTGCTAGAGCCCCGACTAGCGGGACTTACGAGCAGTACTTC.

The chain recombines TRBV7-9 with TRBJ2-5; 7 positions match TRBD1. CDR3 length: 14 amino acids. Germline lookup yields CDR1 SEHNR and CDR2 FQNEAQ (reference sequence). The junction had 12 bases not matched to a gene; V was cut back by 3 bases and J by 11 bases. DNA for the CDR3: TGTGCCAGCAGCTTTCGAGACAGGGCCTACTTGCAGTACTTC. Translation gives CASSFRDRAYLQYF.

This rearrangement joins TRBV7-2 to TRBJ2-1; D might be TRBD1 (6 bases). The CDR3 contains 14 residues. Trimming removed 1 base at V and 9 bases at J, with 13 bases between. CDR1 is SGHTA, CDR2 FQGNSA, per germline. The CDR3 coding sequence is TGTGCCAGCAGCTTAGATCAGGGGTGGAGTGAGCAGTTCTTC. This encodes CASSLDQGWSEQFF.

The CDR3 DNA is TGTGCCAGCAGTGAATACCTCGAGGAGACCCAGTACTTC. Its protein product is CASSEYLEETQYF. The chain employs TRBV6-4 and TRBJ2-5; no definite D call. Germline lookup yields CDR1 MRHNA and CDR2 SNTAGT. V was cut by 3 bases and J by 5 bases, with 10 bases left in between. The CDR3 runs 13 residues.

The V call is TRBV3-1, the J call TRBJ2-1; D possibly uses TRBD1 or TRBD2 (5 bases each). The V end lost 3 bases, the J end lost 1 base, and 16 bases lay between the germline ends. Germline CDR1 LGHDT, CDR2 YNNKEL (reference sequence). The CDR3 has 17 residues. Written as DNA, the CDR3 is TGTGCCAGCAGCCAGAGGGGTGGTGTGGGGTCCTACAATGAGCAGTTCTTC. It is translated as CASSQRGGVGSYNEQFF.

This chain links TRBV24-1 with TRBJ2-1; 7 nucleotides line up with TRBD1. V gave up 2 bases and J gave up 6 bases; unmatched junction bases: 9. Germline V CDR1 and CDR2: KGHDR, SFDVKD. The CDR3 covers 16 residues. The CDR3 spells CATSDSPRTGLNEQFF. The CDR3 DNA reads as TGTGCCACCAGTGATTCCCCTCGGACAGGACTCAATGAGCAGTTCTTC.

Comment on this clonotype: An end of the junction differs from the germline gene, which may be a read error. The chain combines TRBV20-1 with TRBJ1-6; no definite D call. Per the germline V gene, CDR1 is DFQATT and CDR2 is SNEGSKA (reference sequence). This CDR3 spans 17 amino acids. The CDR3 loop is CSARGFSPGSYNSPPHF. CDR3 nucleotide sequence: TGCAGTGCTAGAGGGTTCTCCCCGGGGTCCTATAATTCACCCCCCCACTTT.